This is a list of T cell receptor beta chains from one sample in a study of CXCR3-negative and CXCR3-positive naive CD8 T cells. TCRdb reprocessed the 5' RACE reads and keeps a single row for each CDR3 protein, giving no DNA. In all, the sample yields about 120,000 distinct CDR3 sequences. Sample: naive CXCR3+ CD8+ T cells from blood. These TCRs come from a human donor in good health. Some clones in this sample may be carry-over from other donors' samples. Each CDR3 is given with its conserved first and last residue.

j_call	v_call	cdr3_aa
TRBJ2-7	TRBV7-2	CASAPPGNYEQYF
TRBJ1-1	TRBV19	CASSAIEGFNSEAFF
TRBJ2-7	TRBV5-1	CASSSPGREDVEQYF
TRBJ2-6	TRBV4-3	CASSQARGSGANVLTF
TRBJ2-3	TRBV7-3	CASSLSGMADTQYF
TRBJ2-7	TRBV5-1	CASSLSSGQGYEQYF
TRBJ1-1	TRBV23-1	CASSQSQNRTKATGTEAFF
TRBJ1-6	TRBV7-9	CASSSLRGREEGSPLHF
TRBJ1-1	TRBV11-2	CASSLGWEEGDTEAFF
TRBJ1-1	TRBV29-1	CSVEDRGVGTEAFF
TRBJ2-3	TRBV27	CASSLEGGRVHTDTQYF
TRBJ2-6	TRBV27	CASSWSSGANVLTF
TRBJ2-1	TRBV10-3	CAISESLGIRQSNEQFF
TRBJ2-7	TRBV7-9	CASSPPGTHEQYF
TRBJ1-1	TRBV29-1	CSGEMNTEAFF
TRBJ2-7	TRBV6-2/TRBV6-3	CARRTTGGSYEQYF
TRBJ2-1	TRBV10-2	CASTGDGTDNEQFF
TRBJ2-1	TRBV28	CASISLLAGEVDEQFF
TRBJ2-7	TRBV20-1	CSAGTRSTYEQYF
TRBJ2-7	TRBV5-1	CASGSIGGTSGGRAYEQYF
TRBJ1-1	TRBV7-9	CASSLANTEDFF
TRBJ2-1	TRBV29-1	CSVEGSFTGDGTYNEQFF
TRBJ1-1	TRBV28	CASSLYSEAFF
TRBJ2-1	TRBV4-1	CASSPHEGQGNNEQFF
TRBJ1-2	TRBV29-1	CSVEVAPSDGYTF
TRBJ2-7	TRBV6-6	CASSYEGERHEQYF
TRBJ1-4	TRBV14	CASSQGVGGINEKLFF
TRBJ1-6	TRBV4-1	CASSQFAGNSPLHF
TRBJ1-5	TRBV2	CASSHRGEGQPQHF